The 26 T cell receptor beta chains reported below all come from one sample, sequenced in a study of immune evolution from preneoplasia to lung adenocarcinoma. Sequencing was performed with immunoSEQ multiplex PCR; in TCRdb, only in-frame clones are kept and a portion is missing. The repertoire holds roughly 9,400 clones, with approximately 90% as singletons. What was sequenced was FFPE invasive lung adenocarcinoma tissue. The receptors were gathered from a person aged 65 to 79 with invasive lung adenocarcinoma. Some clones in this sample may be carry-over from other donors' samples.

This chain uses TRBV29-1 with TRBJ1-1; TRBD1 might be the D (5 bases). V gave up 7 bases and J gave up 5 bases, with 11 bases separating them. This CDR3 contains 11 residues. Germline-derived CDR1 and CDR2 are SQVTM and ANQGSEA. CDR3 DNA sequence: TGCAGCGGGGGGTATGGGACTGAAGCTTTCTTT. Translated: CSGGYGTEAFF.

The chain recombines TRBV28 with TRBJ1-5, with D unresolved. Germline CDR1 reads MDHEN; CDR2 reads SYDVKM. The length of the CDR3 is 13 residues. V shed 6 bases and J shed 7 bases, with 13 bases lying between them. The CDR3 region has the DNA TGTGCCAGCAGCACCATGGGAGCACAGCCCCAGCATTTT. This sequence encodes CASSTMGAQPQHF.

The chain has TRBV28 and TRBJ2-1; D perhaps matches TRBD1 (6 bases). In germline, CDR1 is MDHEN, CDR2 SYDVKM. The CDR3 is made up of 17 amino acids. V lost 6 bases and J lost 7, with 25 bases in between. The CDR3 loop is CASSPVGADTVGNEQFF. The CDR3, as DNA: TGTGCCAGCAGCCCGGTGGGGGCGGACACGGTCGGAAATGAGCAGTTCTTC.

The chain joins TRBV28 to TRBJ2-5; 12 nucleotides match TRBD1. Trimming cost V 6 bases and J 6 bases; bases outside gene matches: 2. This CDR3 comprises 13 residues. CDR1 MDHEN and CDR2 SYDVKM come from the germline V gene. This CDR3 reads CASRGQGAKTQYF. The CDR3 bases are TGTGCCAGCAGGGGACAGGGGGCGAAGACCCAGTACTTC.

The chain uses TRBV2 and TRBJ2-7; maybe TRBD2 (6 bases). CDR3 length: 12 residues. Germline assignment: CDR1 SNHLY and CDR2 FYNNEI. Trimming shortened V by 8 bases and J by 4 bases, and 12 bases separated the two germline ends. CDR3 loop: CASGRTIYEQYF. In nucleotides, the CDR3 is TGTGCCAGCGGAAGGACTATATACGAGCAGTACTTC. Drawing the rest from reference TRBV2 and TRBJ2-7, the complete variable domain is EPEVTQTPSHQVTQMGQEVILRCVPISNHLYFYWYRQILGQKVEFLVSFYNNEISEKSEIFDDQFSVERPDGSNFTLKIRSTKLEDSAMYFCASGRTIYEQYFGPGTRLTVT.

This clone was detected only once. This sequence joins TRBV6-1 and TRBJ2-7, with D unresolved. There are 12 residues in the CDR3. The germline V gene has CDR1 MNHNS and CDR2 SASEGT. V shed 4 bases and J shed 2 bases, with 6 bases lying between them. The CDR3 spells CASSAQTYEQYF. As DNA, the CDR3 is TGTGCCAGCAGTGCCCAAACCTACGAGCAGTACTTC.

The chain's CDR3 is CASRRDRVNTEAFF. Here the CDR3 DNA reads TGTGCCAGCAGAAGGGACAGGGTAAACACTGAAGCTTTCTTT. This rearrangement joins TRBV2 to TRBJ1-1, with TRBD1 matching over 9 bases. Germline V gene sequence: CDR1 SNHLY, CDR2 FYNNEI. The CDR3 is 14 residues long. V shed 6 bases and J 2 bases; nucleotides not matched to a gene: 4.

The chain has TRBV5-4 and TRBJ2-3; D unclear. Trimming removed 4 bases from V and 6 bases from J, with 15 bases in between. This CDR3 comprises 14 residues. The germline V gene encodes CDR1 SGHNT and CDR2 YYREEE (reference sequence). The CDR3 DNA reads TGTGCCAGCAGCCAAACCGGGTCCTCGGATACGCAGTATTTT. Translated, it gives CASSQTGSSDTQYF.

As DNA, the CDR3 is TGTGCCAGCAGTTTTGGGCGGGGGATAACCTACGAGCAGTACTTC. Amino acid sequence: CASSFGRGITYEQYF. The J gene is TRBJ2-7, the V gene TRBV27, with 7 bases aligning to TRBD2. Germline V gene sequence: CDR1 MNHEY, CDR2 SMNVEV (reference sequence). The V gene end was trimmed by 3 bases and the J gene end by 2 bases; junction bases not matched to a gene: 7. The CDR3 runs 15 residues.

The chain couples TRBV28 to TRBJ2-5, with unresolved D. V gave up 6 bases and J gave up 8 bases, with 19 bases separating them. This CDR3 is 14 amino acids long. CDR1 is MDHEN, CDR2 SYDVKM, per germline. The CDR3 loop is CASSPDGSKFTQYF. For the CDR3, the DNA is TGTGCCAGCAGCCCCGACGGGTCCAAGTTTACCCAGTACTTC.

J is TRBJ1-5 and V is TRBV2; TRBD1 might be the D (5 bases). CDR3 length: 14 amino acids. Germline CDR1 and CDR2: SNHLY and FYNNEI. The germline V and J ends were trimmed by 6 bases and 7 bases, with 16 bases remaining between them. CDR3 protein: CASRGAPPLQPQHF. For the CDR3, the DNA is TGTGCCAGCAGAGGGGCCCCACCGTTGCAGCCCCAGCATTTT.

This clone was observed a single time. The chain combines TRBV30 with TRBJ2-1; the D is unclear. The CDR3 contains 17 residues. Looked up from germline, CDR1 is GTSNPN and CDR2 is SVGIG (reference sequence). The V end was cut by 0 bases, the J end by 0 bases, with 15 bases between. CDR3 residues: CAWSVRLESVSYNEQFF. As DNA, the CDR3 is TGTGCCTGGAGTGTACGACTCGAGTCGGTCTCCTACAATGAGCAGTTCTTC.

The CDR3 here is CAWSVRTGRSQPQHF. CDR3 DNA: TGTGCCTGGAGTGTACGCACGGGAAGATCTCAGCCCCAGCATTTT. V and J are TRBV30 and TRBJ1-5; D is uncertain. The CDR3 is 15 amino acids. Trimming removed 0 bases at V and 6 bases at J, with 15 bases between. The V gene's germline CDR1 is GTSNPN and CDR2 SVGIG (reference sequence).

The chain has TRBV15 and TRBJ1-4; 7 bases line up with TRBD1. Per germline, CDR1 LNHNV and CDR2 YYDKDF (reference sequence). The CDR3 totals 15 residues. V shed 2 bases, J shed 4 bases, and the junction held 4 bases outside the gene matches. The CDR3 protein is CATSRPGQDNEKLFF. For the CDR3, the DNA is TGTGCCACCAGCAGACCCGGACAGGATAATGAAAAACTGTTTTTT.

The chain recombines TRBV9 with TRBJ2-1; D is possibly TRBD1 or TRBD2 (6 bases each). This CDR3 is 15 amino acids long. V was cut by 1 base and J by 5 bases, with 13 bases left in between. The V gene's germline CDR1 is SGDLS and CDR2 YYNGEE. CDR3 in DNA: TGTGCCAGCAGCGTAAAACCGGGGGCCGACAATGAGCAGTTCTTC. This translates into CASSVKPGADNEQFF.

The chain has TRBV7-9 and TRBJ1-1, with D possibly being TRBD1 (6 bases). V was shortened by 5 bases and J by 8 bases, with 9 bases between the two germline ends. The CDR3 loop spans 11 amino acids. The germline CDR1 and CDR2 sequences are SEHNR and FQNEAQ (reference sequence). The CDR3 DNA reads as TGTGCCAGCAGCCCGGGGACAGAAGCTTTCTTT. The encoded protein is CASSPGTEAFF.

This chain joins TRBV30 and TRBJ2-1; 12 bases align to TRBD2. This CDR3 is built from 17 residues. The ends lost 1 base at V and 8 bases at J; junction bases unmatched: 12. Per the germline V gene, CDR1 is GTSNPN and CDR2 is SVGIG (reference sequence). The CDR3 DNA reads TGTGCCTGGAGTGCCCGGGCGACTAGCGGGAGAGACGATGAGCAGTTCTTC. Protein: CAWSARATSGRDDEQFF.

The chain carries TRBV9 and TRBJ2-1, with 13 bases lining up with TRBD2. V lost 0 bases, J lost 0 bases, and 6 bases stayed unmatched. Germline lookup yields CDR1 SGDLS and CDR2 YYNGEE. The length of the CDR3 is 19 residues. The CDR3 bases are TGTGCCAGCAGCGTAGGACTAGCGGGGGGACTTAGCTCCTACAATGAGCAGTTCTTC. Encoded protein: CASSVGLAGGLSSYNEQFF.

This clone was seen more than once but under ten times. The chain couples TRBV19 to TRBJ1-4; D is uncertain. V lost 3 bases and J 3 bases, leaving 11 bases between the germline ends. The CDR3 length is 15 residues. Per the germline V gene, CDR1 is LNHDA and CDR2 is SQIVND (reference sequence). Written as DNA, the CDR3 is TGTGCCAGTAGTATGGGGAGCTTTGCTAATGAAAAACTGTTTTTT. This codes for CASSMGSFANEKLFF.

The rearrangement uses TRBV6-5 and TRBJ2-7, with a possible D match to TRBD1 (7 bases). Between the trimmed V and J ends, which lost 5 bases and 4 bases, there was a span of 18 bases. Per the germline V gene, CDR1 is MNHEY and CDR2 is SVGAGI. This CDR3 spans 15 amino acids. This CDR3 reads CASSPNRGRGYEQYF. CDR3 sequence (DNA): TGTGCCAGCAGTCCTAACAGGGGTCGGGGGTACGAGCAGTACTTC.

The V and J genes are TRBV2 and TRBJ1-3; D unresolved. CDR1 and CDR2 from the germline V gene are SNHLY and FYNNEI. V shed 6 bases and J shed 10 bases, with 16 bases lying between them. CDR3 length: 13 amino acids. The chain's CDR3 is CASRIGADGTIYF. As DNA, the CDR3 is TGTGCCAGCAGGATCGGAGCCGACGGAACCATATATTTT.

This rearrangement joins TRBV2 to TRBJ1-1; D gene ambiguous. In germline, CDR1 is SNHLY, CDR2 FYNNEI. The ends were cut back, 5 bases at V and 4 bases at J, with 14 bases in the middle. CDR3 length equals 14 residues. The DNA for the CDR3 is TGTGCCAGCAGTTCCCAGGTGGGAGGCACTGAAGCTTTCTTT. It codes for CASSSQVGGTEAFF.

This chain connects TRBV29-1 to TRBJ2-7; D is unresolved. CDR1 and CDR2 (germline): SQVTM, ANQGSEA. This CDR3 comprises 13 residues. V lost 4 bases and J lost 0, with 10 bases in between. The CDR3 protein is CSVARPPSYEQYF. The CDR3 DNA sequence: TGCAGCGTTGCCCGTCCCCCCTCCTACGAGCAGTACTTC.

The CDR3: CASSLDLDNEQFF. CDR3 bases: TGTGCCAGCAGCTTGGACCTAGACAATGAGCAGTTCTTC. The chain combines TRBV5-6 with TRBJ2-1; D gene unclear. This CDR3 region has 13 residues. Germline V gene lookup returns CDR1 SGHDT and CDR2 YYEEEE. Trimming removed 0 bases at V and 5 bases at J, with 6 bases between.

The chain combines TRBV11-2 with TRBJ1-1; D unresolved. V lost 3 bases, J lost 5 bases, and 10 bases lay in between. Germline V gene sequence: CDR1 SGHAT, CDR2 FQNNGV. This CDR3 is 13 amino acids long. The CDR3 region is CASSFQETTEAFF. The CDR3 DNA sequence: TGTGCCAGCAGCTTTCAAGAAACAACTGAAGCTTTCTTT.

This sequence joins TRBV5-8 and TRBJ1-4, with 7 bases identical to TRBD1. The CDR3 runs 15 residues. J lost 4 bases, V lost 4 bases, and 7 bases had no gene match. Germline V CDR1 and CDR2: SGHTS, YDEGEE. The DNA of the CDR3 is TGTGCCAGCAGCGACTGGACAGGATTTAATGAAAAACTGTTTTTT. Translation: CASSDWTGFNEKLFF.